This TCR beta chain derives from a study of neurological immune-mediated disorders. Germline CDR1 and CDR2: SGHRS and YFSETQ. V lost 0 bases, J lost 3 bases, and 13 bases lay in between. CDR3 length: 16 amino acids. Via MiXCR, TCRdb re-called the 5' RACE reads, giving one row per CDR3 protein. The data contain 72,000 or so distinct CDR3 sequences, roughly a sixth of them singletons. Sample: PBMCs. The chain couples TRBV5-1 to TRBJ2-1; D possibly uses TRBD1 or TRBD2 (5 bases each). This TCR was recovered from a middle-aged woman in good health. The CDR3 is CASSLVVWDGYNEQFF. The CDR3 nucleotides read TGCGCCAGCAGCTTGGTAGTGTGGGACGGCTACAATGAGCAGTTCTTC. Together with reference TRBV5-1 and TRBJ2-1, the CDR3 gives the full variable domain: KAGVTQTPRYLIKTRGQQVTLSCSPISGHRSVSWYQQTPGQGLQFLFEYFSETQRNKGNFPGRFSGRQFSNSRSEMNVSTLELGDSALYLCASSLVVWDGYNEQFFGPGTRLTVL.